This TCR beta chain originates from a study of blood T cell repertoires in COVID-19. Measured with immunoSEQ multiplex PCR; TCRdb has only the in-frame clones, and not every one. Seen here are 84,000 or so clones, around 80% observed once, and the top ten hold 0.95% to 1.5%. CDR1 LNHDA and CDR2 SQIVND come from the germline V gene (reference sequence). CDR3 length equals 15 residues. The V and J ends lost 6 bases and 3 bases respectively, with 18 bases between them. This sequence was found in a woman aged 80 or over with acute or convalescent COVID-19. The chain couples TRBV19 to TRBJ2-7; possible D gene TRBD1, 6 bases. The sample taken for sequencing was peripheral blood. The CDR3: CASSLVRQGIYEQYF. CDR3 nucleotide sequence: TGTGCCAGTAGCCTGGTCCGGCAGGGGATCTACGAGCAGTACTTC. The full variable domain, completed using reference TRBV19 and TRBJ2-7, is DGGITQSPKYLFRKEGQNVTLSCEQNLNHDAMYWYRQDPGQGLRLIYYSQIVNDFQKGDIAEGYSVSREKKESFPLTVTSAQKNPTAFYLCASSLVRQGIYEQYFGPGTRLTVT.